Each of the 27 T cell receptor beta chains below was sequenced from the same sample in a study of immune characterization of retroperitoneal liposarcoma. TCRdb ran MiXCR on the PCR reads and lists one entry per CDR3 protein. The table has fewer than 14,000 distinct CDR3 sequences, 27% seen once. The sample taken for sequencing was tumor tissue. These receptors were obtained from a male donor with retroperitoneal liposarcoma.

The V and J genes are TRBV27 and TRBJ2-1; the D is unclear. The CDR3 runs to 13 residues. The V end lost 2 bases, the J end lost 10 bases, and 12 bases lay between the germline ends. The V gene's germline CDR1 is MNHEY and CDR2 SMNVEV (reference sequence). The CDR3 here is CASSLPSDAEQFF. CDR3 coding DNA: TGTGCCAGCAGTTTACCCTCGGACGCGGAGCAGTTCTTC.

This clonotype was picked up a small number of times. The V and J genes are TRBV6-1 and TRBJ1-1; D is ambiguous. Germline assignment: CDR1 MNHNS and CDR2 SASEGT. V gave up 5 bases and J gave up 1 base, with 11 bases separating them. The CDR3 has 14 amino acids. CDR3 nucleotide sequence: TGTGCCAGCAGTTTCCACGGGTCGAACACTGAAGCTTTCTTT. The encoded protein is CASSFHGSNTEAFF.

The rearrangement uses TRBV12-3 or TRBV12-4 and TRBJ2-4; the D gene is possibly TRBD2 (6 bases). This CDR3 is built from 21 residues. The V gene lost 3 bases and the J gene lost 13 bases, with 40 bases spanning the gap. The CDR3 nucleotides read TGTGCCAGCAGTTTTAATACTGGGTCTAGCGAGGCTCCTCAATCCTACAATGAGCAGTACTTC. Its translation: CASSFNTGSSEAPQSYNEQYF.

By sample fraction, this clonotype is medium-sized (0.01 to 0.1%). This chain joins TRBV12-3 or TRBV12-4 and TRBJ2-1; 7 nucleotides agree with TRBD2. Gene TRBJ2-7 matches the end of the DNA better, so the J call may be wrong. This CDR3 spans 12 amino acids. This chain's CDR3 is CASSPRGDEQYF. CDR3 DNA sequence: TGTGCCAGCAGTCCCCGGGGGGACGAGCAGTACTTC.

In this sample, this clonotype is medium-sized. V gene TRBV6-1 combines with J gene TRBJ2-5, with 11 bases matching TRBD2. CDR3 length: 15 amino acids. CDR1 is MNHNS, CDR2 SASEGT, per germline. Trimming took 4 bases from V and 2 from J; bases not matched to a gene: 3. CDR3 in DNA: TGTGCCAGCAGTGCCCGGACTAGCGGGCAAGAGACCCAGTACTTC. This sequence encodes CASSARTSGQETQYF.

This clonotype was recorded many times. This chain connects TRBV11-2 to TRBJ2-1, with 13 bases identical to TRBD2. Germline values: CDR1 SGHAT, CDR2 FQNNGV. The CDR3 length is 16 residues. V shed 1 base, J shed 10 bases, and the junction held 7 bases outside the gene matches. The DNA for the CDR3 is TGTGCCAGCAGCTTAGCCGGACTAGCGGGAGTTGGAGAGCAGTTCTTC. This encodes CASSLAGLAGVGEQFF.

The chain joins TRBV27 to TRBJ2-3; 14 bases align to TRBD2. Germline V gene data show CDR1 as MNHEY and CDR2 as SMNVEV (reference sequence). The CDR3 extends over 18 amino acids. Losses at the gene ends were 6 bases for V and 4 bases for J; bases not matched to a gene: 12. In nucleotides, the CDR3 is TGTGCCAGCAGACTAGGACTAGCGGGAGGCCCTTATGCAGATACGCAGTATTTT. Translating it yields CASRLGLAGGPYADTQYF.

This clonotype has at least ten counts. The CDR3 region has the DNA TGTGCCAGCAGTCCTAGGGGCTTCTACAATGAGCAGTACTTC. This sequence encodes CASSPRGFYNEQYF. The V gene is TRBV27, the J gene TRBJ2-1, with D perhaps TRBD1 (5 bases). The DNA end is a closer match to TRBJ2-7, so the J assignment may be wrong. The CDR3 is 14 amino acids. CDR1 is MNHEY and CDR2 is SMNVEV in the germline V gene (reference sequence).

This clonotype was detected only a few times. The chain employs TRBV7-8 and TRBJ2-5, with 9 bases matching TRBD2. The DNA end lines up better with TRBJ2-1; the J call may be wrong. The CDR3 consists of 16 residues. Germline V lookup: CDR1 SGHVS, CDR2 FQNEAQ. The CDR3 loop reads CASSLESPAGGQTQFF. The CDR3 DNA reads as TGTGCCAGCAGCTTAGAGTCTCCAGCGGGAGGACAGACCCAGTTCTTC.

Comment on this clonotype: The junction shows a germline mismatch at one end, possibly a read error. This chain links TRBV6-8 with TRBJ2-5, with 7 bases matching TRBD1. The J call may be in error: the DNA end matches TRBJ2-7 better. This CDR3 has 16 amino acids. CDR1 MNHGY and CDR2 SAAAGT come from the germline V gene. CDR3 sequence: CVSSYAATGNPYEQYF. For the CDR3, the DNA is TGTGTCAGCAGTTACGCCGCGACAGGGAACCCCTACGAGCAGTACTTC.

This clonotype came up a few times. The chain links TRBV12-3 or TRBV12-4 to TRBJ1-2; D not certain. The CDR3 has 14 residues. V lost 3 bases to trimming and J lost 7 bases, with 15 bases between them. In DNA form, the CDR3 reads TGTGCCAGCAGTTTGGGCAATGGCGGGTTTGGCTACACCTTC. It specifies CASSLGNGGFGYTF.

By sample fraction, this clonotype is medium-sized (0.01 to 0.1%). The CDR3 DNA is TGTGCCAGCAAGGTGGCGGGAGGGGATAGTGAGCAGTACTTC. Protein sequence: CASKVAGGDSEQYF. The chain links TRBV6-1 to TRBJ2-5; TRBD2 matches at 9 bases. Looked up from germline, CDR1 is MNHNS and CDR2 is SASEGT. J gave up 11 bases and V 7 bases, and 14 bases lay outside the gene matches. The CDR3 is made up of 14 amino acids.

This clonotype has a count of ten or more. The rearrangement links TRBV7-8 to TRBJ2-1; TRBD2 matches at 10 bases. The CDR3 length is 17 residues. With 2 bases clipped from V and 0 bases from J, the junction kept 4 bases outside the gene matches. Per germline, CDR1 SGHVS and CDR2 FQNEAQ. As DNA, the CDR3 is TGTGCCAGCAGCTTATTAGCGGGGGGACTCTCCTACAATGAGCAGTTCTTC. Its protein is CASSLLAGGLSYNEQFF.

This clonotype was counted a few times. J is TRBJ2-4 and V is TRBV7-2, with 13 bases lining up with TRBD2. This CDR3 has 14 amino acids. In germline, CDR1 is SGHTA, CDR2 FQGNSA. Trimming at V came to 5 bases and at J to 13 bases, leaving 8 bases not matched to a gene. DNA for the CDR3: TGTGCCAGCAGCGCGGGACTAGCGGGGAACACCCAGTACTTC. The encoded protein is CASSAGLAGNTQYF.

This clonotype showed up just a few times. The V gene is TRBV6-4, the J gene TRBJ1-6, with TRBD1 as a possible D gene (5 bases). V shed 6 bases and J shed 6 bases, with 12 bases lying between them. The CDR3 has 14 residues. The V gene's germline CDR1 is MRHNA and CDR2 SNTAGT. The CDR3 loop is CASSRDGLNSPLHF. The CDR3 nucleotides are TGTGCCAGCAGCCGGGACGGTCTTAATTCACCCCTCCACTTT.

This clonotype was seen more than once but under ten times. The rearrangement joins TRBV4-1 to TRBJ2-3, with TRBD1 identical over 10 bases. The CDR3 sequence is 17 residues long. The germline V gene has CDR1 MGHRA and CDR2 YSYEKL. The J segment lost 1 base and the V segment lost 4 bases, leaving 8 bases of the junction unmatched. CDR3 region: CASSPMSGQGGTDTQYF. Written as DNA, the CDR3 is TGCGCCAGCAGCCCGATGTCAGGACAGGGGGGCACAGATACGCAGTATTTT.

By share, this clonotype ranks as medium-sized (0.01 to 0.1%). This chain connects TRBV12-3 or TRBV12-4 to TRBJ2-1, with 11 bases that match TRBD2. The assigned J gene may be wrong: the sequence end matches TRBJ2-7 better. This CDR3 comprises 14 residues. The CDR3, as DNA: TGTGCCAGCAGACTAGCGGGAGTGAGTGATGAGCAGTACTTC. This gives the protein CASRLAGVSDEQYF.

This clonotype was seen more than once but under ten times. CDR3 in DNA: TGTGCCAGCAGAGTAAATTACAGGGGGATGGAGGAAGCTTTCTTT. Translated: CASRVNYRGMEEAFF. The rearrangement joins TRBV6-1 to TRBJ1-1, with TRBD1 matching 8 bases. Per germline, CDR1 MNHNS and CDR2 SASEGT. The CDR3 sequence is 15 residues long. V was pared by 6 bases and J by 8 bases, with 14 bases of the junction left unmatched.

The rearrangement uses TRBV7-2 and TRBJ2-5, with 13 bases identical to TRBD2. The J call may not be correct, given that the DNA end is closer to TRBJ2-1. This CDR3 region has 15 residues. Looked up from germline, CDR1 is SGHTA and CDR2 is FQGNSA. In nucleotides, the CDR3 is TGTGCCAGCAGCCCAGGGACTAGCGGGAAAAATGAGCAGTTCTTC. Protein: CASSPGTSGKNEQFF.

The table lists this clonotype with a few counts. The rearrangement joins TRBV27 to TRBJ2-1, with unresolved D. Germline-derived CDR1 and CDR2 are MNHEY and SMNVEV (reference sequence). The CDR3 consists of 14 residues. Between the trimmed V and J ends, which lost 3 bases and 10 bases, there was a span of 16 bases. CDR3: CASSLTANSYEQFF. The CDR3 nucleotides are TGTGCCAGCAGTTTGACGGCCAACTCCTACGAGCAGTTCTTC.

This clonotype is medium-sized (0.01 to 0.1%) in the sample. The chain recombines TRBV12-3 or TRBV12-4 with TRBJ2-1; 8 positions agree with TRBD2. The CDR3 covers 14 residues. V was clipped by 3 bases and J by 7 bases; unmatched bases: 5. The DNA for the CDR3 is TGTGCCAGCAGTTTGTTGAGCGGGAGAAATGAGCAGTTCTTC. Translated: CASSLLSGRNEQFF.

At least ten counts were recorded for this clonotype. The CDR3 nucleotides are TGTGCCAGCAGCCCCGAAGGGGCGGGGGCCTCAGATACGCAGTATTTT. Encoded protein: CASSPEGAGASDTQYF. The chain carries TRBV7-6 and TRBJ2-3, with a weak D call TRBD2 (7 bases). Germline lookup yields CDR1 SGHVS and CDR2 FNYEAQ. The CDR3 covers 16 residues. The V gene lost 5 bases and the J gene lost 4 bases, with 19 bases spanning the gap.

CDR3 sequence reads: CASSYGRYNEQYF. The CDR3 region has the DNA TGTGCCAGCAGTTACGGCCGCTACAATGAGCAGTACTTC. This sequence joins TRBV6-1 and TRBJ2-1; D call uncertain. The J call is doubtful: the DNA matches TRBJ2-7 better. Germline loops: CDR1 MNHNS, CDR2 SASEGT. This CDR3 spans 13 amino acids.

This clonotype has only a few counts. This chain uses TRBV6-1 with TRBJ1-2; a weak D match, TRBD1 (5 bases). This CDR3 is built from 14 residues. Trimming removed 4 bases from V and 3 bases from J, with 12 bases in between. Germline assignment: CDR1 MNHNS and CDR2 SASEGT. DNA of the CDR3: TGTGCCAGCAGTGCGGGGGTTTTTGACTATGGCTACACCTTC. Its protein is CASSAGVFDYGYTF.

There are a few counts of this clonotype. CDR3 in amino acids: CASSLGTAYNEQYF. DNA of the CDR3: TGTGCCAGCAGTTTAGGGACAGCTTACAATGAGCAGTACTTC. The chain combines TRBV12-3 or TRBV12-4 with TRBJ2-5; TRBD1 might be the D (6 bases). The V end lost 1 base, the J end lost 11 bases, and 17 bases lay between the germline ends. The CDR3 length is 14 residues.

This clonotype was counted a few times. This chain connects TRBV24-1 to TRBJ2-2; 7 bases agree with TRBD1. CDR3 length: 18 residues. Germline assignment: CDR1 KGHDR and CDR2 SFDVKD. Trimming took 2 bases from V and 7 from J; bases not matched to a gene: 15. CDR3 DNA: TGTGCCACCAGTGATTATGGGGCAGGGGGAGATAGAGGCGGGGAGCTGTTTTTT. This gives the protein CATSDYGAGGDRGGELFF.

With respect to this clonotype: The CDR3 carries no conserved terminal phenylalanine or tryptophan, so it likely arises from a read error. No DNA is shown, since the ends of the CDR3 on it are uncertain; the CDR3 is the one TCRdb lists. The genes are TRBV7-6 and TRBJ1-6; TRBD1 was called by the table and not checked on the DNA. Germline loops: CDR1 SGHVS, CDR2 FNYEAQ. Including both end residues, the CDR3 is 22 amino acids long. This CDR3 reads CASSSGTGGSGANVLTFGAGVS.